This is a list of T cell receptor beta chains from one sample in a study of T cell repertoires in cytomegalovirus infection. MiXCR was run by TCRdb on the reads, yielding one entry per CDR3 protein. The table records around 89,000 distinct CDR3 sequences, 25% to 30% of them present only once. Antigen specificity for these receptors is unknown. The material was CD8+ T cells from cultured PBMCs, obtained from culture after CMV antigen stimulation. The receptors stem from a human donor in good health (CMV status not recorded). Some clones in this sample may be carry-over from other donors' samples. Each CDR3 is given with its conserved first and last residue. The order of the fields is V gene, D gene, J gene, clone size, CDR3 protein, CDR3 DNA. A D gene is named only where the DNA matches it firmly. Size tells how often a clone was seen (once, few, many) or the class of an expanded clone, and some rows leave it out.

>TRBV27|TRBD1|TRBJ1-2|few
CASRGGARAGYTF
TGTGCCAGCAGAGGGGGCGCCAGGGCTGGCTACACCTTC
>TRBV5-1|.|TRBJ1-1|many
CASSWEGEAFF
TGCGCCAGCAGCTGGGAGGGTGAAGCTTTCTTT
>TRBV3-1|.|TRBJ1-5|few
CASSPVQGNQPQHF
TGTGCCAGCAGTCCTGTACAGGGCAATCAGCCCCAGCATTTT
>TRBV20-1|.|TRBJ2-1|.
CSARDSKQRGYNEQFF
TGCAGTGCTAGAGATTCCAAACAGAGGGGTTACAATGAGCAGTTCTTC
>TRBV12-3/TRBV12-4|.|TRBJ1-2|.
CASGGARDYGYTF
TGTGCCAGCGGTGGGGCACGGGACTATGGCTACACCTTC
>TRBV19|TRBD2|TRBJ2-5|.
CASSSGAGGTKQETQYF
TGTGCCAGCTCTTCCGGGGCGGGGGGCACTAAACAAGAGACCCAGTACTTC
>TRBV6-5|.|TRBJ1-1|many
CASSYLGAGSEAFF
TGTGCCAGCAGCTACTTAGGTGCCGGATCTGAAGCTTTCTTT
>TRBV4-1|.|TRBJ1-2|few
CASSQDIRLSYGYTF
TGCGCCAGCAGCCAAGATATCCGACTGTCTTATGGCTACACCTTC
>TRBV12-3/TRBV12-4|TRBD1|TRBJ1-5|many
CASSRRDRINQPQHF
TGTGCCAGCAGTCGCCGGGACAGAATCAATCAGCCCCAGCATTTT
>TRBV10-3|.|TRBJ1-2|.
CAISPVQDYGYTF
TGTGCCATCAGCCCCGTGCAGGACTATGGCTACACCTTC
>TRBV7-2|.|TRBJ2-1|many
CASSLVWAEQFF
TGTGCCAGCAGCCTAGTTTGGGCCGAGCAGTTCTTC
>TRBV7-2|.|TRBJ1-2|.
CASSLPEGWTNYGYTF
TGTGCCAGCAGCCTCCCCGAGGGGTGGACTAACTATGGCTACACCTTC
>TRBV12-3/TRBV12-4|.|TRBJ1-5|.
CASSLGYQPQHF
TGTGCCAGCAGTTTGGGGTATCAGCCCCAGCATTTT
>TRBV20-1|.|TRBJ2-1|.
CSARSASSYNEQFF
TGCAGTGCTAGGTCTGCGAGCTCCTACAATGAGCAGTTCTTC
>TRBV15|.|TRBJ2-3|.
CATSRGGASTDTQYF
TGTGCCACCAGCAGAGGCGGGGCAAGCACAGATACGCAGTATTTT
>TRBV7-9|.|TRBJ1-4|.
CASSPPGEVEKLFF
TGTGCCAGCAGCCCCCCGGGGGAAGTTGAAAAACTGTTTTTT
>TRBV5-6|.|TRBJ2-1|.
CASSLSSELWKQFF
TGTGCCAGCAGCTTGAGTTCGGAACTGTGGAAGCAGTTCTTC
>TRBV7-8|.|TRBJ2-3|few
CASSLVSATDTQYF
TGTGCCAGCAGCTTAGTTAGCGCGACAGATACGCAGTATTTT
>TRBV10-3|TRBD2|TRBJ2-1|many
CAISESVVSGGSYNEQFF
TGTGCCATCAGTGAGTCGGTGGTTAGCGGGGGATCCTACAATGAGCAGTTCTTC